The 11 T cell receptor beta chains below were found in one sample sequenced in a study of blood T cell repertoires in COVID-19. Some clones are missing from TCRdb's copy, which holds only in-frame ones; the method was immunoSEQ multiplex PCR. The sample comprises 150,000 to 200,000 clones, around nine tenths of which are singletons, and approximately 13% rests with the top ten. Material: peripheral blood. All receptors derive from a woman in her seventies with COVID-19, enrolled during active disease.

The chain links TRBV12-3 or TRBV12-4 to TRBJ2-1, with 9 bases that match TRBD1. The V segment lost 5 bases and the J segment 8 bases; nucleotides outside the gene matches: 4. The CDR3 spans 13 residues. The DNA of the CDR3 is TGTGCCAGCAGTGGGGGACAGGGATATGAGCAGTTCTTC. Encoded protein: CASSGGQGYEQFF.

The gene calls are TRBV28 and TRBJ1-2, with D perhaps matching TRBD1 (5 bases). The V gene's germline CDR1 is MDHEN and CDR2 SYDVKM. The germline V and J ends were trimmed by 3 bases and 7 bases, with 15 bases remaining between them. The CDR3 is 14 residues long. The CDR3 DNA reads TGTGCCAGCAGTTTTTGGGGGAACGGGGGTGGCTACACCTTC. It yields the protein CASSFWGNGGGYTF.

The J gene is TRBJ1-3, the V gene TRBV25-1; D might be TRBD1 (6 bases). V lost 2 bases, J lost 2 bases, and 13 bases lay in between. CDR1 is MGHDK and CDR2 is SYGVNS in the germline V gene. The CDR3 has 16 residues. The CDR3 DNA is TGTGCCAGCAGTGAAGGGATGGGGGCTCCTGGAAACACCATATATTTT. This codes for CASSEGMGAPGNTIYF.

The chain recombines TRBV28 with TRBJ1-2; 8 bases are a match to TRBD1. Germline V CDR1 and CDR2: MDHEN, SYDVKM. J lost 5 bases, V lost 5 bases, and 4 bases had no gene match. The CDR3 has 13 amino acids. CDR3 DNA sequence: TGTGCCAGCAGTCCCCAGGGGGCGTATGGCTACACCTTC. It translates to CASSPQGAYGYTF.

Written as DNA, the CDR3 is TGTGCCAGCAGTGAAGGGACTAGTACCCTCTACGAGCAGTACTTC. Encoded protein: CASSEGTSTLYEQYF. The chain joins TRBV6-1 to TRBJ2-7; 7 nucleotides line up with TRBD2. J was trimmed by 3 bases and V by 1 base; bases with no gene match: 6. Germline CDR1 and CDR2: MNHNS and SASEGT. The CDR3 covers 15 residues.

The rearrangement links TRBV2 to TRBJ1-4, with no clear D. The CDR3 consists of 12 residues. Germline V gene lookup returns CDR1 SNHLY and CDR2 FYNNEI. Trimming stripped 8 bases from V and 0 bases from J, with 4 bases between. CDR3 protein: CASRATNEKLFF. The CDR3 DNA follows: TGTGCCAGCCGCGCAACTAATGAAAAACTGTTTTTT.

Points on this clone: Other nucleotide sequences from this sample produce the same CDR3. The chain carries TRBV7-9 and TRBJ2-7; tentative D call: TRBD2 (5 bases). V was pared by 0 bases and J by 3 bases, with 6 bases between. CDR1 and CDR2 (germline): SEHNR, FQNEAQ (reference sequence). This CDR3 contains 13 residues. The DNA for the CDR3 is TGTGCCAGCAGCTTAGCAGGAGGCTACGAGCAGTACTTC. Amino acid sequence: CASSLAGGYEQYF.

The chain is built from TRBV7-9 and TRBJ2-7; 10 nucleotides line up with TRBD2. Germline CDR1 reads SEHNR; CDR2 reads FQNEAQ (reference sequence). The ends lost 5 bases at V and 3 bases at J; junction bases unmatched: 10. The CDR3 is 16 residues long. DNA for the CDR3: TGTGCCAGCAGCAGACACGGGACTAGCGAGATCTACGAGCAGTACTTC. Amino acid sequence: CASSRHGTSEIYEQYF.

DNA for the CDR3: TGTGCCAGCAGGTGGGGGGACAGGGATAATTCACCCCTCCACTTT. Protein: CASRWGDRDNSPLHF. The chain is built from TRBV27 and TRBJ1-6, with 9 bases fitting TRBD1. There are 15 residues in the CDR3. Per germline, CDR1 MNHEY and CDR2 SMNVEV (reference sequence). J gave up 5 bases and V 6 bases, and 5 bases lay outside the gene matches.

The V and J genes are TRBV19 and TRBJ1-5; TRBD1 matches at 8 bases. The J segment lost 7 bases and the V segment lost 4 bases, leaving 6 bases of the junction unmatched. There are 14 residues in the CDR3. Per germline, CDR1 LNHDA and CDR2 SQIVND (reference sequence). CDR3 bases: TGTGCCAGTAGTAAGACAGGGGACCGCCAGCCCCAGCATTTT. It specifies CASSKTGDRQPQHF.

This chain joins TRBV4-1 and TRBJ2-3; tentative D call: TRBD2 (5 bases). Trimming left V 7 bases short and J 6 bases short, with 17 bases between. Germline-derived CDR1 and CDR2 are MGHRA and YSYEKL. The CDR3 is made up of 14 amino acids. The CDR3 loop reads CASTPLVGVDTQYF. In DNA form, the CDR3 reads TGCGCCAGCACCCCCTTGGTGGGAGTGGATACGCAGTATTTT.